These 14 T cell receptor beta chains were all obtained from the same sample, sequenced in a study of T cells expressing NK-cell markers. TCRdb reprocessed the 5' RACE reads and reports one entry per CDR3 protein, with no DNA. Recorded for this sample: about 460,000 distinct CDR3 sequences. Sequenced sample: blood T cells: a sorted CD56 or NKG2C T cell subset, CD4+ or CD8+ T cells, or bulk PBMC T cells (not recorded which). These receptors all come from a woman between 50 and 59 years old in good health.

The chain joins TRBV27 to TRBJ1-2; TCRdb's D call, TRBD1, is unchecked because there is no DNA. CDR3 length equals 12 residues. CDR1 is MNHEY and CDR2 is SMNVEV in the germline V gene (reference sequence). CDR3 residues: CASSPDRGGYTF.

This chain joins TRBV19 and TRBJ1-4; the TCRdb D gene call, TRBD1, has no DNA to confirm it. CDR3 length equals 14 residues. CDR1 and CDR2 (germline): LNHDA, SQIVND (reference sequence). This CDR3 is CASIRQGGGEKLFF.

The CDR3 protein is CSVATGSLNEQYF. This chain links TRBV29-1 with TRBJ2-7; lacking DNA, the TRBD1 call made by TCRdb goes unchecked. This CDR3 region has 13 residues. Germline V lookup: CDR1 SQVTM, CDR2 ANQGSEA.

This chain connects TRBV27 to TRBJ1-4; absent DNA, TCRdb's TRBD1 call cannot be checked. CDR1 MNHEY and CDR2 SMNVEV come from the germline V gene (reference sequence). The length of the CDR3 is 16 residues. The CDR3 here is CASSRLPGQGAGKLFF.

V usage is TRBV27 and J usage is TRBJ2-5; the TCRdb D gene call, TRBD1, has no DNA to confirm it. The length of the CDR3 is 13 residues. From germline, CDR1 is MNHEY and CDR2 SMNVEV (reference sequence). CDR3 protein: CASSSDRVSTQYF.

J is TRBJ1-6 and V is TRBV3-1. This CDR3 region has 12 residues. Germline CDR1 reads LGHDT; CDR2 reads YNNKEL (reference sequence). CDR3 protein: CASSRADSPLHF.

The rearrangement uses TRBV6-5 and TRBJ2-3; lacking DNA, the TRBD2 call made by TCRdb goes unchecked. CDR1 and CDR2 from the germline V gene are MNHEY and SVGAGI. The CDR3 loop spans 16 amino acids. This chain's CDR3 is CASSYYSGTSTDTQYF.

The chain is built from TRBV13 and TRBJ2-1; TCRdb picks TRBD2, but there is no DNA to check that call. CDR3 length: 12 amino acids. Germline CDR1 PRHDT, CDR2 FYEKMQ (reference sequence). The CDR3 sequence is CASEASSGEQFF.

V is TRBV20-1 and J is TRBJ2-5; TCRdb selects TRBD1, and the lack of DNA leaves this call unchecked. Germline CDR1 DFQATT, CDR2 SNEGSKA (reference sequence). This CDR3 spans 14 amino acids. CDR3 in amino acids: CSALTGTWGETQYF.

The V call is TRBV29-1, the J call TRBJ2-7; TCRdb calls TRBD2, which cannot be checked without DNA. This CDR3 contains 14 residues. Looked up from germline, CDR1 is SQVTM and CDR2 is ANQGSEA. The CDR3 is CSVMTSGNTYEQYF.

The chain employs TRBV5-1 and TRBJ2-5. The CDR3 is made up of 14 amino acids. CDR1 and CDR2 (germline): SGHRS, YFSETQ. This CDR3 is CASSLGEFTETQYF.

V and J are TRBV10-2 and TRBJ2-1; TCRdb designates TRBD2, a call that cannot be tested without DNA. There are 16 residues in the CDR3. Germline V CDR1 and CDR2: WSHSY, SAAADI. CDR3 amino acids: CASSDPAGPAGNEQFF.

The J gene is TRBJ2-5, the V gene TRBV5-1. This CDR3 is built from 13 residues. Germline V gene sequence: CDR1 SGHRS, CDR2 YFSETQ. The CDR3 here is CASSLFPSETQYF.

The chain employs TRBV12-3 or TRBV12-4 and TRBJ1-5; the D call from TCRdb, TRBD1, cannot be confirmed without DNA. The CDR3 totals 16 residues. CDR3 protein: CASSLAGGDSHRPQHF.